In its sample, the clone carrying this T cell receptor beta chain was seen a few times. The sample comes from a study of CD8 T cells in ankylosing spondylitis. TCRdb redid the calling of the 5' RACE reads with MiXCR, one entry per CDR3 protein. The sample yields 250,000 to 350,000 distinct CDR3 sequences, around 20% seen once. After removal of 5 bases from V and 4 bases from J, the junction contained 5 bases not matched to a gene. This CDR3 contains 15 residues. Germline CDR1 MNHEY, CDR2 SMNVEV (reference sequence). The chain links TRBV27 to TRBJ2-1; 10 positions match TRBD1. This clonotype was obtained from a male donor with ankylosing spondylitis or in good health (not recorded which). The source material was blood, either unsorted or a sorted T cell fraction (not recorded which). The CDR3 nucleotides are TGTGCCAGCAGTACGGGACAGGGGTGGTACAATGAGCAGTTCTTC. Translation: CASSTGQGWYNEQFF.